The 21 T cell receptor beta chains listed next were all sequenced from one sample in a study of T cells after yellow fever vaccination (dated by TCRdb to about 2019). The sample's treatment or condition label, in plain terms: live attenuated yellow fever vaccine strain. Library preparation was by 5' RACE. Data came from an Illumina HiSeq 2500. The raw public reads went through TCRdb reprocessing: fastp at Q25, MiXCR clone calling, in-frame beta chains kept. Merged by CDR3 protein, the rows form single entries marked with the most common genes and DNA. The table for this sample lists around 610,000 distinct CDR3 sequences; about 14% of them were counted only once. The ten largest clones capture roughly an eighth of the sample. Sequences were derived from PBMCs, sampled on the day of the yellow fever booster vaccination. The receptors derive from a young man who received the YFV17D yellow fever vaccine.

This clonotype was seen a handful of times. The chain recombines TRBV7-6 with TRBJ2-5; 7 bases align to TRBD2. After removal of 3 bases from V and 3 bases from J, the junction contained 7 bases not matched to a gene. The germline gives CDR1 SGHVS, CDR2 FNYEAQ. CDR3 length: 15 residues. The CDR3 nucleotides read TGTGCCAGCAGCTTTTTTGGGAGGGAGGAAGAGACCCAGTACTTC. Its translation: CASSFFGREEETQYF.

The CDR3 nucleotides read TGCGCCAGCAGCCACGTTTTAGCGGGTAGCCACGAGCAGTACTTC. The encoded protein is CASSHVLAGSHEQYF. The rearrangement joins TRBV4-3 to TRBJ2-7; 7 bases map to TRBD2. The CDR3 loop spans 15 amino acids. The V segment lost 3 bases and the J segment 5 bases; nucleotides outside the gene matches: 10. CDR1 is LGHNA and CDR2 is YSLEER in the germline V gene.

This clonotype was seen a handful of times. The V gene is TRBV29-1, the J gene TRBJ2-1, with D possibly TRBD1 on 6 matching bases. The CDR3 contains 15 residues. Germline CDR1 and CDR2: SQVTM and ANQGSEA. Trimming removed 2 bases at V and 8 bases at J, with 19 bases between. CDR3 residues: CSVEKQQGIRDEQFF. The CDR3 region has the DNA TGCAGCGTTGAAAAACAACAGGGCATTAGGGATGAGCAGTTCTTC.

As regards this clonotype: One end of the junction varies from germline; a read error may be responsible. The genes are TRBV12-3 or TRBV12-4 and TRBJ2-7; 13 nucleotides line up with TRBD2. This CDR3 spans 15 amino acids. The CDR3 DNA reads TGTGACAGCAGTGGACTAGCGGGAGCCCCCTACGAGCAGTACTTC. Protein sequence: CDSSGLAGAPYEQYF.

This chain uses TRBV20-1 with TRBJ1-6; 9 positions match TRBD1. This CDR3 region has 12 residues. Germline V CDR1 and CDR2: DFQATT, SNEGSKA (reference sequence). Losses at the gene ends were 8 bases for V and 10 bases for J; bases not matched to a gene: 6. The CDR3 sequence: CSSGQGESPLHF. The CDR3 coding sequence is TGCAGTTCGGGACAGGGAGAGTCACCCCTCCACTTT.

The V call is TRBV18, the J call TRBJ2-1; 10 positions match TRBD2. V dropped 4 bases and J dropped 7; count of bases not matched to a gene: 10. Germline V gene sequence: CDR1 KGHSH, CDR2 LQKENI. The CDR3 sequence is 16 residues long. Here the CDR3 DNA reads TGTGCCAGCTCACTTTCGTGGACTAGCGGTGGTAATGAGCAGTTCTTC. This encodes CASSLSWTSGGNEQFF.

The chain uses TRBV7-9 and TRBJ2-7, with no clear D. The V end was cut by 5 bases, the J end by 4 bases, with 12 bases between. Per the germline V gene, CDR1 is SEHNR and CDR2 is FQNEAQ (reference sequence). The CDR3 runs to 13 residues. For the CDR3, the DNA is TGTGCCAGCAGCCCCACCGCCAGGTACGAGCAGTACTTC. This translates into CASSPTARYEQYF.

In this sample, this clonotype turned up a few times. This chain connects TRBV10-3 to TRBJ1-4, with D tentatively TRBD1 (5 bases). Trimming removed 4 bases at V and 4 bases at J, with 10 bases between. The CDR3 runs to 14 residues. Germline-derived CDR1 and CDR2 are ENHRY and SYGVKD. The CDR3 region has the DNA TGTGCCATCAGTGTTGACAGCGATAATGAAAAACTGTTTTTT. Translation: CAISVDSDNEKLFF.

In its sample, this clonotype was seen many times. The V call is TRBV7-2, the J call TRBJ2-1; D is unclear. This CDR3 region has 14 residues. V lost 5 bases and J 8 bases, leaving 16 bases between the germline ends. CDR1 is SGHTA and CDR2 is FQGNSA in the germline V gene. CDR3 DNA: TGTGCCAGCAGCCCCGGCTTGTCGATCGATGAGCAGTTCTTC. It specifies CASSPGLSIDEQFF.

The rearrangement joins TRBV5-6 to TRBJ2-5; tentatively, D is TRBD1 (6 bases). CDR3 length equals 17 residues. CDR1 and CDR2 from the germline V gene are SGHDT and YYEEEE. Between the trimmed V and J ends, which lost 2 bases and 5 bases, there was a span of 22 bases. This CDR3 is CASSFFARGGGRETQYF. CDR3 nucleotide sequence: TGTGCCAGCAGCTTCTTCGCGCGTGGTGGGGGCCGGGAGACCCAGTACTTC.

This clonotype has just a few counts. J is TRBJ2-5 and V is TRBV30; D uncertain. The CDR3 runs to 14 residues. Trimming removed 0 bases from V and 5 bases from J, with 13 bases in between. Per germline, CDR1 GTSNPN and CDR2 SVGIG (reference sequence). CDR3 bases: TGTGCCTGGAGTGTACAAGGGATTAGGGAGACCCAGTACTTC. Protein: CAWSVQGIRETQYF. The entire variable domain, with the rest obtained from reference TRBV30 and TRBJ2-5, is as follows: SQTIHQWPATLVQPVGSPLSLECTVEGTSNPNLYWYRQAAGRGLQLLFYSVGIGQISSEVPQNLSASRPQDRQFILSSKKLLLSDSGFYLCAWSVQGIRETQYFGPGTRLLVL.

This clonotype was recorded many times. CDR3 residues: CSVEGLEETQYF. For the CDR3, the DNA is TGCAGCGTTGAAGGACTAGAGGAGACCCAGTACTTC. The chain has TRBV29-1 and TRBJ2-5; D may be TRBD2 (6 bases). CDR1 and CDR2 from the germline V gene are SQVTM and ANQGSEA. Deletions cut 1 base from V and 5 bases from J, with 8 bases between. CDR3 length: 12 amino acids.

There are a few counts of this clonotype. The V and J genes are TRBV29-1 and TRBJ2-1; possible D gene TRBD2, 6 bases. CDR3 length: 13 residues. CDR1 and CDR2 (germline): SQVTM, ANQGSEA. Trimming removed 3 bases from V and 0 bases from J, with 6 bases in between. The CDR3 reads CSVDGSSYNEQFF. The CDR3 DNA reads TGCAGCGTTGACGGGAGCTCCTACAATGAGCAGTTCTTC.

There are a few counts of this clonotype. V gene TRBV19 combines with J gene TRBJ2-7; maybe TRBD2 (5 bases). The length of the CDR3 is 12 residues. V dropped 7 bases and J dropped 4 bases, with 11 bases sitting between them. In germline, CDR1 is LNHDA, CDR2 SQIVND (reference sequence). The DNA for the CDR3 is TGTGCCAGTACCTCCGGGGAATACGAGCAGTACTTC. This sequence encodes CASTSGEYEQYF.

The V gene is TRBV12-3 or TRBV12-4, the J gene TRBJ1-1; D uncertain. V was pared by 4 bases and J by 0 bases, with 9 bases between. The CDR3 totals 14 residues. As DNA, the CDR3 is TGTGCCAGCAGTTCTCAGAACATGAACACTGAAGCTTTCTTT. This encodes CASSSQNMNTEAFF.

This clonotype has more than one count but fewer than ten. The V gene is TRBV5-5, the J gene TRBJ2-7; a possible D gene is TRBD1 (5 bases). Looked up from germline, CDR1 is SGHKS and CDR2 is YYEKEE (reference sequence). Trimming shortened V by 2 bases and J by 1 base, and 13 bases separated the two germline ends. This CDR3 is built from 15 residues. The CDR3 coding sequence is TGTGCCAGCAGCTTAGCATACACAGGATCCTACGAGCAGTACTTC. This gives the protein CASSLAYTGSYEQYF.

The chain uses TRBV11-2 and TRBJ2-1, with TRBD2 identical over 10 bases. This CDR3 has 19 amino acids. Per the germline V gene, CDR1 is SGHAT and CDR2 is FQNNGV. V lost 1 base, J lost 8 bases, and 17 bases stayed unmatched. CDR3 amino acids: CASSLGIGTGTSVAYEQFF. The DNA for the CDR3 is TGTGCCAGCAGCTTAGGAATAGGCACCGGGACTAGCGTTGCCTATGAGCAGTTCTTC.

The chain carries TRBV7-9 and TRBJ1-1; D not resolved. Germline V lookup: CDR1 SEHNR, CDR2 FQNEAQ (reference sequence). The ends were cut back, 1 base at V and 4 bases at J, with 13 bases in the middle. The CDR3 spans 15 residues. This chain's CDR3 is CASSLERSWATEAFF. Written as DNA, the CDR3 is TGTGCCAGCAGCTTAGAGCGCAGCTGGGCCACTGAAGCTTTCTTT. The full variable domain, in which reference TRBV7-9 and TRBJ1-1 provide the parts outside the CDR3, is DTGVSQNPRHKITKRGQNVTFRCDPISEHNRLYWYRQTLGQGPEFLTYFQNEAQLEKSRLLSDRFSAERPKGSFSTLEIQRTEQGDSAMYLCASSLERSWATEAFFGQGTRLTVV.

There are a few counts of this clonotype. The chain recombines TRBV29-1 with TRBJ2-1; D is undetermined. This CDR3 contains 16 residues. Germline CDR1 reads SQVTM; CDR2 reads ANQGSEA. Trimming removed 3 bases at V and 0 bases at J, with 15 bases between. This CDR3 reads CSVDERTRSSYNEQFF. The CDR3 nucleotides are TGCAGCGTTGACGAACGGACGCGAAGCTCCTACAATGAGCAGTTCTTC.

This clonotype was seen only a few times. The V gene is TRBV6-5, the J gene TRBJ2-5, with D tentatively TRBD2 (6 bases). V lost 2 bases and J lost 10, with 14 bases in between. Germline CDR1 and CDR2: MNHEY and SVGAGI. The CDR3 length is 13 residues. The chain's CDR3 is CASSYPGAGSQYF. The CDR3 nucleotides read TGTGCCAGCAGTTACCCGGGCGCCGGGAGCCAGTACTTC.

This clonotype has only a few counts. The chain carries TRBV20-1 and TRBJ2-3; 7 positions agree with TRBD2. CDR1 and CDR2 (germline): DFQATT, SNEGSKA (reference sequence). Germline trimming cut 0 bases from V and 0 bases from J; bases unmatched to any gene: 0. This CDR3 is built from 14 residues. For the CDR3, the DNA is TGCAGTGCTAGAGATAGCGGGAGCACAGATACGCAGTATTTT. As protein: CSARDSGSTDTQYF.